What follows is one T cell receptor beta chain and its context. Different DNA sequences within this sample yield the same CDR3. The repertoire was sequenced with immunoSEQ multiplex PCR; TCRdb's copy has only in-frame clones and lacks some. The sample includes 2,500,000 or so clones, roughly 93% of them seen just once. Each sample came from a Caucasian adult donor living in Nashville, Tennessee. This specimen belongs to a study of shared clonotypes between healthy human individuals. Germline CDR1 is SGHAT and CDR2 is FQNNGV. Losses at the gene ends were 5 bases for V and 2 bases for J; bases not matched to a gene: 4. The CDR3 extends over 14 amino acids.

The sequenced sample was naive CD4+ T cells from PBMCs. Subset in this sample: CD45RA+ positively selected. The sequence was collected from a man aged 18-30 years in good health. Some clones in this sample may be carry-over from other donors' samples. The chain has TRBV11-2 and TRBJ2-3; 7 bases fit TRBD1. The CDR3: CASSRDRYTDTQYF. In DNA, the CDR3 is TGTGCCAGCAGCCGGGACAGATACACAGATACGCAGTATTTT.